Listed below are T cell receptor beta chains from one sample, sequenced in a study of blood T cell repertoires in COVID-19. Measured with immunoSEQ multiplex PCR; TCRdb has only the in-frame clones, and not every one. The sample has approximately 300,000 clones; 90% are singletons. Material for sequencing was peripheral blood. The receptor source for this set is a woman in her twenties or thirties with COVID-19, enrolled during active disease. The CDR3 runs from the conserved cysteine through the conserved F or W. D genes are given only for firm matches. Clone size is given for some rows only: seen once, a few or many times, or a class if the clone is expanded.

TRBJ1-2 TRBV15 . TRBD1 TGTGCCACCAGCAGAGATAAGGGGGCGGACTATGGCTACACCTTC CATSRDKGADYGYTF
TRBJ1-2 TRBV5-6 . . TGTGCCAGCAGCGAAGGGGGAGTCTATGGCTACACCTTC CASSEGGVYGYTF
TRBJ1-5 TRBV4-3 few . TGCGCCAGCAGCCAGACACATAGCAATCAGCCCCAGCATTTT CASSQTHSNQPQHF
TRBJ2-7 TRBV11-2 . TRBD1 TGTGCCAGCAGCTTCGACAGGGTGGGTAACGAGCAGTACTTC CASSFDRVGNEQYF
TRBJ1-5 TRBV10-2 . TRBD1 TGCGCCAGCACCTCCCTGACAGGGGTTGTTCAGCCCCAGCATTTT CASTSLTGVVQPQHF
TRBJ2-7 TRBV10-3 . TRBD2 TGTGCCATCAGTGCGTCTAGCGGGGGAAGCTCCTACGAGCAGTACTTC CAISASSGGSSYEQYF
TRBJ1-5 TRBV30 . . TGTGCCTGGAATGAAGGAGGCAATCAGCCCCAGCATTTT CAWNEGGNQPQHF
TRBJ1-1 TRBV5-1 . . TGCGCCAGCAGCCTGGCGGGGGGGAACACTGAAGCTTTCTTT CASSLAGGNTEAFF
TRBJ1-1 TRBV27 . . TGTGCCAGCAGTTTCAGGGGTGGGACTGAAGCTTTCTTT CASSFRGGTEAFF
TRBJ1-5 TRBV19 once . TGTGCCAGTAGTATACCCGCAGGGGGCAATCAGCCCCAGCATTTT CASSIPAGGNQPQHF
TRBJ2-7 TRBV2 . TRBD2 TGTGCCAGCAAAGTCACAGCGGGAGTAGGCGAGCAGTACTTC CASKVTAGVGEQYF
TRBJ1-6 TRBV6-5 . . TGTGCCAGCAGTTCGGGGGACGGTGCTGGTTCACCCCTCCACTTT CASSSGDGAGSPLHF
TRBJ1-2 TRBV28 once . TGTGCCAGCAGTATCATAAAGGGGGACAATGGCTACACCTTC CASSIIKGDNGYTF
TRBJ2-7 TRBV9 . TRBD1 TGTGCCAGCAGCGCACAGGGGGTCCCCTACGAGCAGTACTTC CASSAQGVPYEQYF
TRBJ2-3 TRBV12-3/TRBV12-4 . . TGTGCCAGCAGTAAGACCCGGGCAGATACGCAGTATTTT CASSKTRADTQYF
TRBJ1-2 TRBV30 . . TGTGCCTGGAGCTCCGGGAGTGGCTACACCTTC CAWSSGSGYTF
TRBJ2-7 TRBV28 . . TGTGCCAGCCGGGGAAGGTTGTCCTACGAGCAGTACTTC CASRGRLSYEQYF
TRBJ2-5 TRBV27 once . TGTGCCAGCAGTTCGGGACTCGAAGGAGAGACCCAGTACTTC CASSSGLEGETQYF
TRBJ2-7 TRBV7-8 . TRBD2 TGTGCCAGCAGATCAGCGGGAGCCGCCTCCGAGCAGTACTTC CASRSAGAASEQYF
TRBJ1-6 TRBV2 few . TGTGCCAGCAGTGTGTACATGAATTCACCCCTCCACTTT CASSVYMNSPLHF
TRBJ2-1 TRBV5-4 . TRBD2 TGTGCCAGCAGCTCACGACTAGCGGGAGCCAATGAGCAGTTCTTC CASSSRLAGANEQFF
TRBJ2-7 TRBV5-1 . TRBD1 TGCGCCAGCAGCGGGGGACAGGGAGGGTACGAGCAGTACTTC CASSGGQGGYEQYF
TRBJ2-1 TRBV29-1 . TRBD2 TGCAGCGTTGAATGGACTAGCGGGACACAAAGCTCCTACAATGAGCAGTTCTTC CSVEWTSGTQSSYNEQFF
TRBJ2-2 TRBV4-1 . TRBD2 TGCGCCAGCAGCCAAGAGCGGGAGCTAGCGGGAGGGCCATGGAACACCGGGGAGCTGTTTTTT CASSQERELAGGPWNTGELFF
TRBJ1-4 TRBV21-1 . . TGTGCCAGCAGCAAAGCAGCCGGTACGAATGAAAAACTGTTTTTT CASSKAAGTNEKLFF
TRBJ1-6 TRBV27 . TRBD1 TGTGCCAGCAGTTTATTGGGGACAGCCTATAATTCACCCCTCCACTTT CASSLLGTAYNSPLHF
TRBJ2-3 TRBV28 . TRBD1 TGTGCCAGCAGTCAAAGCTCAGGGGGTTCTACGCAGTATTTT CASSQSSGGSTQYF
TRBJ1-6 TRBV25-1 . TRBD1 TGTGCCAGCATCGGACAGGGAAATTCACCCCTCCACTTT CASIGQGNSPLHF
TRBJ2-5 TRBV5-5 . TRBD2 TGTGCCAGCAGGGTGTCTAGCGGGAGGGAGACCCAGTACTTC CASRVSSGRETQYF
TRBJ2-2 TRBV24-1 . . TGTGCCACCCGCGTATTAAGACAGTCGACTTCCCTAACCGGGGAGCTGTTTTTT CATRVLRQSTSLTGELFF
TRBJ1-2 TRBV12-3/TRBV12-4 . TRBD1 TGTGCCAGCACTGAGACAGGGGGCTGGGGCTACACCTTC CASTETGGWGYTF
TRBJ2-1 TRBV6-4 once TRBD2 TGTGCCAGCAGTACCGCCAGCGGGGGGTCCTACAATGAGCAGTTCTTC CASSTASGGSYNEQFF
TRBJ2-2 TRBV7-8 once TRBD1 TGTGCCAGCAGCTTAATCAGAGGGACAGGTTCGAACACCGGGGAGCTGTTTTTT CASSLIRGTGSNTGELFF
TRBJ1-1 TRBV9 . . TGTGCCAGCAGCGCGGGGGGGGCGGAGAACACTGAAGCTTTCTTT CASSAGGAENTEAFF
TRBJ2-7 TRBV28 . TRBD1 TGTGCCAGCAGTCGGCCCGGACAGGGGTACGAGCAGTACTTC CASSRPGQGYEQYF
TRBJ2-5 TRBV6-1 . . TGTGCCAGCAGTGACGCGGGATTACAAGAGACCCAGTACTTC CASSDAGLQETQYF
TRBJ2-2 TRBV7-2 . . TGTGCCAGCAGCTTACTTCCGTCCGGGGAGCTGTTTTTT CASSLLPSGELFF
TRBJ2-1 TRBV9 . . TGTGCCAGCAGCTCTCGGACAGATATATACAATGAGCAGTTCTTC CASSSRTDIYNEQFF
TRBJ2-1 TRBV14 . . TGTGCCAGCAGCCATGACGCAGGGGCCTGGGGACCCTACAATGAGCAGTTCTTC CASSHDAGAWGPYNEQFF
TRBJ1-2 TRBV3-1/TRBV3-2 . . TGTGCCAGCAGCCAAGCGTTAGAAAACCATGGCTACACCTTC CASSQALENHGYTF
TRBJ1-1 TRBV9 once . TGTGCCAGCAGCCCACAGACATGGAACACTGAAGCTTTCTTT CASSPQTWNTEAFF
TRBJ1-1 TRBV4-1 . . TGCGCCAGCAGCCCTGGGGGAGGGAACACTGAAGCTTTCTTT CASSPGGGNTEAFF
TRBJ2-7 TRBV28 . TRBD2 TGTGCCAGCTCAGCCCCACGGACTAGCGGGGCCTACGAGCAGTACTTC CASSAPRTSGAYEQYF
TRBJ1-1 TRBV19 . . TGTGCCAGTAGTATAGATTGGGCAGGGATGAACACTGAAGCTTTCTTT CASSIDWAGMNTEAFF
TRBJ1-2 TRBV29-1 once TRBD1 TGCAGCGTGGACAGGGGGCGCTTAGGTGGCTACACCTTC CSVDRGRLGGYTF
TRBJ2-2 TRBV24-1 . . TGTGCCACCAGCCAGGGGGGACGCACCGGGGAGCTGTTTTTT CATSQGGRTGELFF
TRBJ1-4 TRBV30 . . TGTGCCAGCTGCCCGACAGAGAATAATGAAAAACTGTTTTTT CASCPTENNEKLFF
TRBJ2-1 TRBV7-8 . TRBD2 TGTGCCAGCAGCCGCCCCATTAGCGGGGTGAGCTCCTACAATGAGCAGTTCTTC CASSRPISGVSSYNEQFF
TRBJ2-2 TRBV9 . . TGTGCCAGCAGCGTTCAACCGCCACCGGGCACCGGGGAGCTGTTTTTT CASSVQPPPGTGELFF
TRBJ1-2 TRBV6-5 . . TGTGCCAGCAGCCTCTCCCAGGCACAGGCCCTCGGCTACACCTTC CASSLSQAQALGYTF
TRBJ2-5 TRBV11-2 . TRBD1 TGTGCCAGCAGCTTAATTGGGGACAGCCAAGAGACCCAGTACTTC CASSLIGDSQETQYF
TRBJ2-7 TRBV11-2 . . TGTGCCAGCCGGGGGACAGATAGACTCTACGAGCAGTACTTC CASRGTDRLYEQYF
TRBJ1-5 TRBV19 . TRBD1 TGTGCCAGTACCCTATCAGGGGGCTGGAGCAATCAGCCCCAGCATTTT CASTLSGGWSNQPQHF
TRBJ1-6 TRBV27 . TRBD1 TGTGCCACCCGGACAGGCTTCTATAATTCACCCCTCCACTTT CATRTGFYNSPLHF
TRBJ2-7 TRBV28 . . TGTGCCAGCAGGACCTCCCGGGACAACCCTTCCTACGAGCAGTACTTC CASRTSRDNPSYEQYF